This is a list of T cell receptor beta chains from one sample in a study of control samples from healthy donors and cancer patients. Profiled with immunoSEQ multiplex PCR; TCRdb holds only in-frame clones, not every one. The sample includes around 200,000 clones, roughly 91% of them seen just once. The sample consisted of blood. The receptors here all came from a woman under 40 in good health. The CDR3 runs from the conserved cysteine through the conserved F or W. Size tells how often a clone was seen (once, few, many) or the class of an expanded clone, and some rows leave it out.

size	J	V	CDR3
NA	TRBJ2-1	TRBV6-2/TRBV6-3	CASSWGVPYNEQFF
NA	TRBJ2-1	TRBV5-1	CASSGDYSYNEQFF
NA	TRBJ2-7	TRBV4-1	CASSQDLQGVYEQYF
NA	TRBJ1-5	TRBV19	CASSTGGHRNQPQHF
NA	TRBJ1-2	TRBV20-1	CSADRGGGYTF
NA	TRBJ2-3	TRBV19	CASSIRGGGAPDTQYF
NA	TRBJ2-3	TRBV30	CAWSEEEYTDTQYF
NA	TRBJ1-1	TRBV11-2	CASSSGLNTEAFF
few	TRBJ1-2	TRBV25-1	CASSEHRGRGGYTF
NA	TRBJ1-2	TRBV3-1/TRBV3-2	CASSQEGRVNYGYTF
NA	TRBJ1-2	TRBV2	CASSGGTHGYTF
NA	TRBJ2-7	TRBV7-9	CASSIPQGVGYEQYF
NA	TRBJ2-7	TRBV10-1	CASSESRTGGYEQYF
NA	TRBJ1-6	TRBV2	CASSPQGALNSPLHF
NA	TRBJ1-4	TRBV5-1	CASGTGGNEKLFF
NA	TRBJ2-5	TRBV7-2	CASSPRREGQETQYF
NA	TRBJ1-4	TRBV3-1/TRBV3-2	CASSRGQGAEKLFF